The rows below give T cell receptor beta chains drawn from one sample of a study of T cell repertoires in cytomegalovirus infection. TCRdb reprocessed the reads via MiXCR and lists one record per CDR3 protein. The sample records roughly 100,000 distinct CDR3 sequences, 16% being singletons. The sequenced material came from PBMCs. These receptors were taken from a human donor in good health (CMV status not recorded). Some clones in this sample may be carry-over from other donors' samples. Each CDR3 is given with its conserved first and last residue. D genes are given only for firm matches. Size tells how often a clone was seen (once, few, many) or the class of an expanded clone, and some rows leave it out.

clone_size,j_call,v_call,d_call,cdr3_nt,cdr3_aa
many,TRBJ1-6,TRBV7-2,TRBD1,TGTGCCAGCAGCCCGTTTTCCCGGACAGGTTATAATTCACCCCTCCACTTT,CASSPFSRTGYNSPLHF
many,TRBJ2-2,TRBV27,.,TGTGCCAGCAGTTCGGTCCGTGGAACCGGGGAGCTGTTTTTT,CASSSVRGTGELFF
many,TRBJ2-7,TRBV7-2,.,TGTGCCAGCAGCTTAGTACGGAGACCCTACGAGCAGTACTTC,CASSLVRRPYEQYF
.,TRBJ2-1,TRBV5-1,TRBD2,TGCGCCAGCAGCTTAGGCGGGACTAGATCCTACAATGAGCAGTTCTTC,CASSLGGTRSYNEQFF
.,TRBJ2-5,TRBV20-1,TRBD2,TGCAGTGCTATAAAGGGGACTAGAGGGGAGACCCAGTACTTC,CSAIKGTRGETQYF
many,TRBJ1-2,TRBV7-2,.,TGTGCCAGCAGCTTAAAGGCAATTAGCGTCACCACGATGTCCTATGGCTACACCTTC,CASSLKAISVTTMSYGYTF
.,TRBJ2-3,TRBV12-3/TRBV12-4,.,TGTGCCAGCAGCTCCTTGGGTGGGACAGATACGCAGTATTTT,CASSSLGGTDTQYF
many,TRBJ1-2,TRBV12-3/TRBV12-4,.,TGTGCCAGCAGTTACACAGGGTCATTTGGCTACACCTTC,CASSYTGSFGYTF
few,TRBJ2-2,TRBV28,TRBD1,TGTGCCAGCAGTTTGGACAGGGCGGACACCGGGGAGCTGTTTTTT,CASSLDRADTGELFF
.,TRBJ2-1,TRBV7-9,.,TGTGCCAGCAGCGACCGTAGGGGGGGCCTTACCAATGAGCAGTTCTTC,CASSDRRGGLTNEQFF
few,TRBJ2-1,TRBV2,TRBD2,TGTGCCAGCAGTGTGCTAGCGGGGGGCAAGGGGTTCTTC,CASSVLAGGKGFF
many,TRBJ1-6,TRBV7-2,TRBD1,TGTGCCAGCAGCTATTGGACAGGGGGGGGTTCACCCCTCCACTTT,CASSYWTGGGSPLHF
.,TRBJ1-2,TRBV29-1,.,TGCAGCGTTGAACGGACGACCGGCTACACCTTC,CSVERTTGYTF
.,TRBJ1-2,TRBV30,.,TGTGCCTGGAGTGGGTTCGGTGACTATGGCTACACCTTC,CAWSGFGDYGYTF
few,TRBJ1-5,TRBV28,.,TGTGCCAGCAGTATGACGGTTCAGCCCCAGCATTTT,CASSMTVQPQHF
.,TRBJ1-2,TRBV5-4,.,TGTGCCAGCAGCTTGGACGATCCGGGACGCGGCTACACCTTC,CASSLDDPGRGYTF
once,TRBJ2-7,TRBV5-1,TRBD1,TGCGCCAGCAGCTTGGAAGCGGACAGGGGCCATGAGCAGTACTTC,CASSLEADRGHEQYF
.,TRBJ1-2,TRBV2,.,TGTGCCAGCAAAGGAGAGGGCCCGGGGGCCTATGGCTACACCTTC,CASKGEGPGAYGYTF
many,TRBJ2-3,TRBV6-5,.,TGTGCCAGCAGTTACACGGACTCAGATACGCAGTATTTT,CASSYTDSDTQYF
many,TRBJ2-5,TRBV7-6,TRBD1,TGTGCCAGCAGCTTAGACGAACAGGGGGCGAGAGAGACCCAGTACTTC,CASSLDEQGARETQYF
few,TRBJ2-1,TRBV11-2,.,TGTGCCAGCAGCTTAGCTGGGGGGCCCAGATTGCAGTTCTTC,CASSLAGGPRLQFF
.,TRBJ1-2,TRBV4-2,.,TGTGCCAGCAGTCCCGAGGCAGTCCCAGCACTTGGCTACACCTTC,CASSPEAVPALGYTF
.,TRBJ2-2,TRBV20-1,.,TGCAGTGCTATGGAACGGGTCGCGAACACCGGGGAGCTGTTTTTT,CSAMERVANTGELFF
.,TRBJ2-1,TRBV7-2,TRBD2,TGTGCCAGCAGCTCAGGACTAGCGCGTGAGCAGTTCTTC,CASSSGLAREQFF
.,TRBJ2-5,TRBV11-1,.,TGTGCCAGCAGCTTAGAAAACACGGCGGGGACCCAGTACTTC,CASSLENTAGTQYF
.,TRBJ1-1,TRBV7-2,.,TGTGCCAGCAGAGTCGACACCAACACTGAAGCTTTCTTT,CASRVDTNTEAFF
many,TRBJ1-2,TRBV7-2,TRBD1,TGTGCCAGCAGCGCGGACAGGGGGCTTGAGGAGACCTTC,CASSADRGLEETF
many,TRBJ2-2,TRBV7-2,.,TGTGCCAGCAGCTTATCCTATGGCACCGGGGAGCTGTTTTTT,CASSLSYGTGELFF
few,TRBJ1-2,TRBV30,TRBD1,TGTGCCTGGAGTATGTCCGGGACAGGGGGCGCAGGCTATGGCTACACCTTC,CAWSMSGTGGAGYGYTF
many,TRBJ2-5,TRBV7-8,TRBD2,TGTGCCAGCAGCCCCCGGACGGGGGGGAACCAAGAGACCCAGTACTTC,CASSPRTGGNQETQYF
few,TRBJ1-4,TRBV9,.,TGTGCCAGCAGCGTAGATCAGGGCGGGAATGAAAAACTGTTTTTT,CASSVDQGGNEKLFF
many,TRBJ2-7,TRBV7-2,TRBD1,TGTGCCAGCAGCTCAGACAGGGCAACCGAGCAGTACTTC,CASSSDRATEQYF
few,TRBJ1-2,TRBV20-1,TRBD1,TGCAGTGCTAGAGACCCTGTTGGGACAGTCTATGGCTACACCTTC,CSARDPVGTVYGYTF
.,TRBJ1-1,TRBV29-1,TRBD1,TGCAGCGGCCGACAGGGCGGGAACACTGAAGCTTTCTTT,CSGRQGGNTEAFF
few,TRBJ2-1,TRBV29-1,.,TGCAGCGTTGGTACAGGGAAGAACAATGAGCAGTTCTTC,CSVGTGKNNEQFF
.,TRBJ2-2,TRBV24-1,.,TGTGCCACCAGTGATCCTACTACAGTCGGGGAGCTGTTTTTT,CATSDPTTVGELFF
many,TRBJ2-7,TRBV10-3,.,TGTGCCATCAGTAACGGCAGCCCCTACGAGCAGTACTTC,CAISNGSPYEQYF